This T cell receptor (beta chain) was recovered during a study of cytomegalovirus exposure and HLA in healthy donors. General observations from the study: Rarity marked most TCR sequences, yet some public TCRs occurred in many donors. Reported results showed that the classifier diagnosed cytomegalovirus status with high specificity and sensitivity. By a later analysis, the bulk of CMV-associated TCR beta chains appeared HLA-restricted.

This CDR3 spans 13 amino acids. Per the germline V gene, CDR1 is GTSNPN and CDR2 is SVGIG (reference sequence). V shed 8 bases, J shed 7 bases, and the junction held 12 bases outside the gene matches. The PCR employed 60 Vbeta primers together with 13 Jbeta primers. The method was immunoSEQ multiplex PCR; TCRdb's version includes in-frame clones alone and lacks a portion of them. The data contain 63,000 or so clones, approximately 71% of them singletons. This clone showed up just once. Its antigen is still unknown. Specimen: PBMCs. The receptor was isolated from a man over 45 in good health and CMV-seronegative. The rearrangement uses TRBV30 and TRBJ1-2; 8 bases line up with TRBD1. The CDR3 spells CARNTDRGFGYTF. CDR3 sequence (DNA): TGTGCCCGCAACACCGACAGGGGTTTTGGCTACACCTTC. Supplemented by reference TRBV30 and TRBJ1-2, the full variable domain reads SQTIHQWPATLVQPVGSPLSLECTVEGTSNPNLYWYRQAAGRGLQLLFYSVGIGQISSEVPQNLSASRPQDRQFILSSKKLLLSDSGFYLCARNTDRGFGYTFGSGTRLTVV.